Each of the 30 T cell receptor beta chains below was sequenced from the same sample in a study of control samples from healthy donors and cancer patients. Produced via immunoSEQ multiplex PCR; TCRdb's table is partial and in-frame only. In the table there are around 200,000 clones, roughly 94% of which are singletons. Sequencing used blood. The origin of the receptors is a man aged 50 to 59 in good health.

V gene TRBV30 combines with J gene TRBJ1-1, with D maybe TRBD1 (6 bases). Between the trimmed V and J ends, which lost 4 bases and 6 bases, there was a span of 15 bases. CDR3 length: 13 amino acids. Germline V gene lookup returns CDR1 GTSNPN and CDR2 SVGIG (reference sequence). This CDR3 reads CAWNRERGAEAFF. CDR3 sequence (DNA): TGTGCCTGGAACAGGGAGAGAGGGGCTGAAGCTTTCTTT.

V is TRBV4-1 and J is TRBJ2-7, with no clear D. The germline gives CDR1 MGHRA, CDR2 YSYEKL. V lost 3 bases, J lost 0 bases, and 15 bases lay in between. The CDR3 length is 16 residues. CDR3 protein: CASSQTTLLSSYEQYV. The CDR3 nucleotides read TGCGCCAGCAGCCAGACGACACTACTAAGCTCCTACGAGCAGTACGTC.

This chain connects TRBV4-3 to TRBJ1-4, with TRBD1 as a possible D gene (5 bases). CDR1 is LGHNA, CDR2 YSLEER, per germline. This CDR3 is built from 20 residues. Between the trimmed V and J ends, which lost 0 bases and 0 bases, there was a span of 20 bases. The CDR3 is CASSQDLPGGEEATNEKLFF. The CDR3 nucleotides read TGCGCCAGCAGCCAAGACCTTCCGGGGGGGGAGGAGGCAACTAATGAAAAACTGTTTTTT.

The CDR3 region has the DNA TGTGCCACCCAAAACGGGTATGGGATTTCCTACGAGCAGTACTTC. It yields the protein CATQNGYGISYEQYF. The V call is TRBV6-6, the J call TRBJ2-7; no clear D gene. The CDR3 has 15 amino acids. CDR1 and CDR2 (germline): MNHNY, SVGAGI (reference sequence). The V end was cut by 10 bases, the J end by 1 base, with 20 bases between.

The chain joins TRBV2 to TRBJ2-1; the match to TRBD2 covers 10 bases. Germline CDR1 and CDR2: SNHLY and FYNNEI. This CDR3 is 14 amino acids long. V was clipped by 5 bases and J by 3 bases; unmatched bases: 1. CDR3 in amino acids: CASSLAGDYNEQFF. The CDR3 DNA is TGTGCCAGCAGTCTAGCGGGAGACTACAATGAGCAGTTCTTC.

V is TRBV28 and J is TRBJ1-5; D not resolved. The V and J ends lost 8 bases and 9 bases respectively, with 14 bases between them. Per the germline V gene, CDR1 is MDHEN and CDR2 is SYDVKM. This CDR3 is built from 12 residues. The CDR3 DNA sequence: TGTGCCAGCCAGAAGGATTCTGGGCCCCAGCATTTT. It translates to CASQKDSGPQHF.

V is TRBV7-2 and J is TRBJ2-7; TRBD2 matches at 12 bases. Germline values: CDR1 SGHTA, CDR2 FQGNSA. The CDR3 is 17 amino acids. The V and J ends lost 5 bases and 4 bases, in that order; junction bases with no gene match: 12. The DNA for the CDR3 is TGTGCCAGCAGCCTGGGGGGACTAGCGGGCCAGGGGTACGAGCAGTACTTC. It encodes CASSLGGLAGQGYEQYF.

This chain joins TRBV10-3 and TRBJ2-2; TRBD2 agrees at 8 bases. Germline CDR1 ENHRY, CDR2 SYGVKD. The V segment lost 10 bases and the J segment 1 base; nucleotides outside the gene matches: 14. CDR3 length: 17 residues. The CDR3 sequence is CATRRQSGGLNTGELFF. As DNA, the CDR3 is TGTGCCACCAGACGACAGTCGGGGGGGCTGAACACCGGGGAGCTGTTTTTT.

The chain is built from TRBV19 and TRBJ1-5; D is undetermined. V shed 5 bases and J shed 4 bases, with 9 bases lying between them. CDR1 is LNHDA and CDR2 is SQIVND in the germline V gene (reference sequence). This CDR3 comprises 13 residues. For the CDR3, the DNA is TGTGCCAGTAGTTTGGGGTTGAATCAGCCCCAGCATTTT. This encodes CASSLGLNQPQHF. Supplemented by reference TRBV19 and TRBJ1-5, the full variable domain reads DGGITQSPKYLFRKEGQNVTLSCEQNLNHDAMYWYRQDPGQGLRLIYYSQIVNDFQKGDIAEGYSVSREKKESFPLTVTSAQKNPTAFYLCASSLGLNQPQHFGDGTRLSIL.

The chain links TRBV13 to TRBJ1-2; perhaps TRBD1 as D (5 bases). There are 12 residues in the CDR3. The germline V gene encodes CDR1 PRHDT and CDR2 FYEKMQ (reference sequence). Deletions cut 7 bases from V and 4 bases from J, with 10 bases between. CDR3 DNA sequence: TGTGCCAGCAACTTGGGGGGCTATGGCTACACCTTC. This encodes CASNLGGYGYTF.

The genes are TRBV5-1 and TRBJ2-1; perhaps TRBD2 as D (6 bases). V gave up 3 bases and J gave up 8 bases, with 18 bases separating them. The CDR3 is 15 amino acids. Germline V gene data show CDR1 as SGHRS and CDR2 as YFSETQ. CDR3 amino acids: CASSSESVSGDEQFF. The CDR3, as DNA: TGCGCCAGCAGCTCCGAATCGGTCTCGGGGGATGAGCAGTTCTTC.

The chain employs TRBV15 and TRBJ2-1; no clear D gene. The CDR3 spans 12 residues. V was trimmed by 0 bases and J by 9 bases, leaving 6 bases between them. Germline V gene data show CDR1 as LNHNV and CDR2 as YYDKDF (reference sequence). CDR3 nucleotide sequence: TGTGCCACCAGCAGAGATCGGGTTGAGCAGTTCTTC. It translates to CATSRDRVEQFF.

V gene TRBV5-1 combines with J gene TRBJ1-1, with D possibly being TRBD1 (6 bases). The CDR3 covers 14 residues. CDR1 and CDR2 from the germline V gene are SGHRS and YFSETQ. Trimming removed 1 base at V and 1 base at J, with 8 bases between. The CDR3 loop reads CASSLTGRNTEAFF. The CDR3, as DNA: TGCGCCAGCAGCTTGACAGGGAGGAACACTGAAGCTTTCTTT.

This clone was seen a single time. A read error may produce the germline difference seen at one junction end. The sample has other DNA sequences that encode this CDR3 too. The rearrangement joins TRBV11-2 to TRBJ2-7; D tentatively fits TRBD1 or TRBD2 (7 bases each). The CDR3 totals 13 residues. Germline values: CDR1 SGHAT, CDR2 FQNNGV. The DNA of the CDR3 is TGTGCCAGCAGCTTCGACAGGGAGGCACCCGGGGGGTTC. Its translation is CASSFDREAPGGF. Together with reference TRBV11-2 and TRBJ2-7, the CDR3 gives the full variable domain: EAGVAQSPRYKIIEKRQSVAFWCNPISGHATLYWYQQILGQGPKLLIQFQNNGVVDDSQLPKDRFSAERLKGVDSTLKIQPAKLEDSAVYLCASSFDREAPGGFGPGTRLTVT.

V usage is TRBV10-3 and J usage is TRBJ1-6, with 9 bases that match TRBD1. V shed 5 bases, J shed 11 bases, and the junction held 10 bases outside the gene matches. CDR1 ENHRY and CDR2 SYGVKD come from the germline V gene. The CDR3 has 15 amino acids. The CDR3 loop reads CAISSRDRVGAPLHF. The CDR3 DNA follows: TGTGCCATCAGTAGTCGGGACAGGGTAGGCGCACCCCTCCACTTT.

This chain joins TRBV27 and TRBJ2-7; 10 bases line up with TRBD2. Germline loops: CDR1 MNHEY, CDR2 SMNVEV (reference sequence). V was clipped by 2 bases and J by 7 bases; unmatched bases: 8. The CDR3 is made up of 15 amino acids. The chain's CDR3 is CASSLRAGGLGEQYV. CDR3 sequence (DNA): TGTGCCAGCAGTTTAAGAGCGGGGGGGTTAGGAGAGCAGTACGTC.

This rearrangement joins TRBV5-1 to TRBJ2-3; TRBD2 matches at 11 bases. Germline V gene data show CDR1 as SGHRS and CDR2 as YFSETQ. This CDR3 region has 17 residues. V shed 0 bases and J 6 bases; nucleotides not matched to a gene: 9. CDR3 protein: CASSLATSGGGSDTQYF. In DNA form, the CDR3 reads TGCGCCAGCAGCTTGGCCACTAGCGGGGGTGGCTCCGATACGCAGTATTTT.

The rearrangement links TRBV14 to TRBJ1-3; D might be TRBD1 (5 bases). The CDR3 has 13 residues. With 5 bases removed from V and 5 bases from J, the gap between germline ends came to 10 bases. Germline loops: CDR1 SGHDN, CDR2 FVKESK. Here the CDR3 DNA reads TGTGCCAGCAGCTATTCAGGGAGAAACACCATATATTTT. Residues: CASSYSGRNTIYF.

The chain carries TRBV6-2 or TRBV6-3 and TRBJ2-2, with D perhaps matching TRBD1 (5 bases). Germline V gene data show CDR1 as MNHEY and CDR2 as SVGEGT. The CDR3 loop spans 16 amino acids. Trimming cost V 5 bases and J 0 bases, with 13 bases left between them. CDR3 loop: CASSDSTESNTGELFF. The CDR3 DNA reads as TGTGCCAGCAGTGACAGCACAGAGTCGAACACCGGGGAGCTGTTTTTT.

The genes are TRBV6-5 and TRBJ1-1; D uncertain. This CDR3 comprises 14 residues. Germline loops: CDR1 MNHEY, CDR2 SVGAGI. V lost 7 bases, J lost 1 base, and 13 bases lay in between. The chain's CDR3 is CASKSEFGNTEAFF. The CDR3 region has the DNA TGTGCCAGCAAGTCGGAGTTCGGGAACACTGAAGCTTTCTTT.

The chain joins TRBV11-2 to TRBJ2-7; D is undetermined. The CDR3 is made up of 11 amino acids. V shed 2 bases and J shed 4 bases, with 3 bases lying between them. Germline-derived CDR1 and CDR2 are SGHAT and FQNNGV. The CDR3 coding sequence is TGTGCCAGCAGCTTACAGTACGAGCAGTACGTC. It is translated as CASSLQYEQYV.

This sequence joins TRBV28 and TRBJ2-1; D call uncertain. V was trimmed by 4 bases and J by 12 bases, leaving 13 bases between them. Germline V CDR1 and CDR2: MDHEN, SYDVKM. CDR3 size: 12 residues. CDR3 coding DNA: TGTGCCAGCAGTTCCTTTCCTCGAGGGCAGTTCTTC. Its translation is CASSSFPRGQFF.

The rearrangement joins TRBV5-1 to TRBJ2-7, with a weak D call TRBD2 (6 bases). Germline values: CDR1 SGHRS, CDR2 YFSETQ. Trimming took 3 bases from V and 6 from J, leaving 25 bases between them. CDR3 size: 17 residues. CDR3: CASSSTGRKTGEAEQYF. The CDR3 coding sequence is TGCGCCAGCAGCTCCACGGGCCGTAAAACGGGGGAAGCCGAGCAGTACTTC. Based on the CDR3 plus reference TRBV5-1 and TRBJ2-7, the full variable domain is KAGVTQTPRYLIKTRGQQVTLSCSPISGHRSVSWYQQTPGQGLQFLFEYFSETQRNKGNFPGRFSGRQFSNSRSEMNVSTLELGDSALYLCASSSTGRKTGEAEQYFGPGTRLTVT.

V usage is TRBV11-2 and J usage is TRBJ2-2, with D unclear. V lost 1 base and J 5 bases, leaving 5 bases between the germline ends. CDR1 is SGHAT, CDR2 FQNNGV, per germline. The length of the CDR3 is 13 residues. The CDR3, as DNA: TGTGCCAGCAGCTTAGGTCGGACCGGGGAGCTGTTTTTT. Its protein is CASSLGRTGELFF.

The chain couples TRBV7-2 to TRBJ1-2; D remains ambiguous. Between the trimmed V and J ends, which lost 0 bases and 3 bases, there was a span of 11 bases. The germline CDR1 and CDR2 sequences are SGHTA and FQGNSA. This CDR3 region has 15 residues. CDR3 DNA: TGTGCCAGCAGCTTAGCGCAGACCACCTACTATGGCTACACCTTC. This translates into CASSLAQTTYYGYTF.

The sample holds one count of this clone. This chain joins TRBV24-1 and TRBJ2-1, with 8 bases aligning to TRBD1. This CDR3 is 13 amino acids long. Germline CDR1 is KGHDR and CDR2 is SFDVKD. V shed 5 bases and J 8 bases; nucleotides not matched to a gene: 4. CDR3 in amino acids: CATSARGRDEQFF. CDR3 DNA sequence: TGTGCCACCAGTGCCAGGGGGCGGGATGAGCAGTTCTTC.

The chain recombines TRBV6-4 with TRBJ1-6; D possibly corresponds to TRBD1 (5 bases). There are 13 residues in the CDR3. CDR1 and CDR2 from the germline V gene are MRHNA and SNTAGT. Deletions cut 6 bases from V and 5 bases from J, with 8 bases between. The CDR3 nucleotides read TGTGCCAGCAGCGGGACCGATAATTCACCCCTCCACTTT. It encodes CASSGTDNSPLHF.

This clone was observed once. Here the CDR3 reads CASSPNPRWGQGDRNTGELFF. The CDR3 nucleotides are TGTGCCAGCTCACCAAACCCCCGTTGGGGACAGGGGGATAGGAACACCGGGGAGCTGTTTTTT. The chain links TRBV18 to TRBJ2-2; TRBD1 agrees at 11 bases. Germline trimming cut 2 bases from V and 1 base from J; bases unmatched to any gene: 15. The germline V gene encodes CDR1 KGHSH and CDR2 LQKENI. CDR3 size: 21 residues.

The V gene is TRBV4-1, the J gene TRBJ2-7; D unclear. This CDR3 contains 15 residues. V lost 4 bases, J lost 2 bases, and 15 bases lay in between. Germline V gives CDR1 MGHRA, CDR2 YSYEKL. The DNA for the CDR3 is TGCGCCAGCAGCCTGGCGGTCACTATTCCCTACGAGCAGTACTTC. Translating it yields CASSLAVTIPYEQYF.

J is TRBJ2-7 and V is TRBV7-2; 7 bases align to TRBD1. Germline V gene sequence: CDR1 SGHTA, CDR2 FQGNSA. The ends lost 4 bases at V and 3 bases at J; junction bases unmatched: 6. This CDR3 is built from 14 residues. CDR3 nucleotides: TGTGCCAGCAGCTCCGGGACAGTTCTCTACGAGCAGTACTTC. Protein: CASSSGTVLYEQYF.